These 5 T cell receptor beta chains were sequenced from one sample in a study of human T cells and chemical hapten exposure. Time point meaning: patch test 2, 6 weeks after DPC sensitization. Treatment meaning: therapeutic diphenylcyclopropenone sensitization with weekly scalp DPC. TCRdb recomputed calls from the RACE reads with MiXCR, one row per CDR3 protein. In the table there are tens of thousands of distinct CDR3 sequences, around a tenth of which are singletons. The sample consisted of whole blood, taken in connection with sensitization to the hapten diphenylcyclopropenone (DPC). Receptor source: a woman aged 50 to 60 with alopecia areata. Some clones in this sample may be carry-over from other donors' samples.

This clonotype was counted many times. The chain links TRBV19 to TRBJ2-3; D is uncertain. The germline V gene encodes CDR1 LNHDA and CDR2 SQIVND (reference sequence). This CDR3 is 12 amino acids long. Trimming removed 5 bases from V and 6 bases from J, with 9 bases in between. CDR3 residues: CASSETPDTQYF. The CDR3 coding sequence is TGTGCCAGTAGTGAAACCCCCGATACGCAGTATTTT.

This clonotype was found a few times. The chain has TRBV2 and TRBJ2-3, with 8 bases that match TRBD1. Per the germline V gene, CDR1 is SNHLY and CDR2 is FYNNEI. Trimming removed 8 bases from V and 3 bases from J; junction bases left unmatched: 7. CDR3 length equals 14 residues. The CDR3 sequence is CASEQGARTDTQYF. For the CDR3, the DNA is TGTGCCAGCGAGCAGGGGGCGCGAACAGATACGCAGTATTTT.

This clonotype occurred many times. V and J are TRBV19 and TRBJ2-2; 13 nucleotides match TRBD2. CDR3 length equals 15 residues. V lost 7 bases and J lost 5; bases outside the gene matches: 4. Germline CDR1 is LNHDA and CDR2 is SQIVND (reference sequence). CDR3 DNA sequence: TGTGCCAGTATCTGGACTAGCGGGAGTACCGGGGAGCTGTTTTTT. Its translation is CASIWTSGSTGELFF.

The J gene is TRBJ2-7, the V gene TRBV6-2 or TRBV6-3, with 8 bases identical to TRBD1. V was pared by 5 bases and J by 6 bases, with 6 bases of the junction left unmatched. Germline-derived CDR1 and CDR2 are MNHEY and SVGEGT. The CDR3 has 13 amino acids. CDR3 sequence (DNA): TGTGCCAGCAGTCGGACAGGGCTTCGCGAGCAGTACTTC. Amino acids: CASSRTGLREQYF.

This clonotype was observed many times. The CDR3 coding sequence is TGTGCCATCAGTGAGTTCCAGGGACTCACGAACACTGAAGCTTTCTTT. Protein: CAISEFQGLTNTEAFF. The chain employs TRBV10-3 and TRBJ1-1, with a possible D match to TRBD1 (5 bases). Between the trimmed V and J ends, which lost 1 base and 1 base, there was a span of 13 bases. Germline CDR1 ENHRY, CDR2 SYGVKD. The CDR3 contains 16 residues.